The table lists the clone carrying this T cell receptor beta chain with a few counts. The source of the sample is a study of early T cells in non-severe SARS-CoV-2 infection. At the level of the study: Bulk RNA isolated from unsorted whole blood underwent sequencing; chains were not paired.

TCRdb used MiXCR to reprocess the 5' RACE reads, holding one entry per CDR3 protein. This table has 70,000 to 75,000 distinct CDR3 sequences, roughly an eighth appearing once. Germline V gene lookup returns CDR1 SEHNR and CDR2 FQNEAQ (reference sequence). This CDR3 spans 14 amino acids. V shed 3 bases and J shed 6 bases, with 12 bases lying between them. J is TRBJ2-1 and V is TRBV7-9, with D possibly called TRBD1 or TRBD2 (7 bases each). The receptor was isolated from an adult who was a healthcare worker with PCR-confirmed SARS-CoV-2 infection or an uninfected control (not recorded which). The sequenced material came from whole blood. CDR3 bases: TGTGCCAGCAGCTTTGACAGGGAGGGCAATGAGCAGTTCTTC. It yields the protein CASSFDREGNEQFF.